This T cell receptor beta chain was identified during a study of cytomegalovirus exposure and HLA in healthy donors. The germline gives CDR1 MNHNS, CDR2 SASEGT. The CDR3 spans 13 residues. With 7 bases removed from V and 5 bases from J, the gap between germline ends came to 14 bases. Use of 60 Vbeta and 13 Jbeta primers characterized the PCR. The protocol was immunoSEQ multiplex PCR, while the TCRdb copy is restricted to in-frame clones and leaves out a portion. This sample contains some 150,000 clones. The sequence was obtained from a woman younger than 35 in good health and CMV-seropositive. Sequenced: PBMCs. The chain combines TRBV6-1 with TRBJ1-2; tentatively, D is TRBD1 (5 bases). The CDR3 coding sequence is TGTGCCAGCACCCGGGACGGAGGGTATGGCTACACCTTC. It codes for CASTRDGGYGYTF.